These T cell receptor beta chains were read from a single sample in a study of shared clonotypes between healthy human individuals. Generated by immunoSEQ multiplex PCR, the TCRdb table keeps only in-frame clones and is missing some. The repertoire holds approximately 2.4 million clones, with approximately 96% as singletons. The specimen sequenced was naive CD4+ T cells sorted from blood. The receptors shown here come from a man in his late teens or twenties in good health. CDR3s include the opening cysteine and the closing phenylalanine or tryptophan. The D gene is left open where the match is weak. Clone size, where shown, is once, few, many, or a class for clones that have expanded.

>TRBV5-1|-|-|TRBJ1-1
CASSLGPTGNTEAFF
TGCGCCAGCAGCTTAGGGCCGACGGGGAACACTGAAGCTTTCTTT
>TRBV5-1|-|once|TRBJ2-7
CASSFGRVGGEQYF
TGCGCCAGCAGCTTTGGCAGGGTGGGCGGCGAGCAGTACTTC
>TRBV2|-|-|TRBJ2-6
CASRADNSGANVLTF
TGTGCCAGCAGGGCAGACAACTCTGGGGCCAACGTCCTGACTTTC
>TRBV28|-|-|TRBJ1-2
CASSLPGIYGYTF
TGTGCCAGCAGTTTACCGGGGATCTATGGCTACACCTTC
>TRBV5-1|-|-|TRBJ1-2
CASSLLGAVLDYGYTF
TGCGCCAGCAGCTTGCTAGGGGCAGTCCTCGACTATGGCTACACCTTC
>TRBV2|-|-|TRBJ1-6
CASSVVKDSPLHF
TGTGCCAGCAGTGTAGTGAAAGATTCACCCCTCCACTTT
>TRBV6-5|-|-|TRBJ2-7
CASSYSAADSYEQYF
TGTGCCAGCAGTTACTCGGCGGCCGACTCCTACGAGCAGTACTTC
>TRBV13|TRBD2|-|TRBJ2-5
CASSPREAGGTQYF
TGTGCCAGCAGCCCCCGGGAAGCGGGGGGCACCCAGTACTTC
>TRBV30|TRBD1|-|TRBJ1-6
CAWGTGGGSSPLHF
TGTGCCTGGGGGACAGGGGGCGGGAGTTCACCCCTCCACTTT
>TRBV29-1|TRBD1|-|TRBJ2-4
CSVVQGAAKNIQYF
TGCAGCGTTGTACAGGGGGCGGCCAAAAACATTCAGTACTTC
>TRBV7-2|TRBD1|-|TRBJ2-3
CASSLAATGGDTQYF
TGTGCCAGCAGCTTAGCGGCGACAGGGGGAGATACGCAGTATTTT
>TRBV11-3|-|-|TRBJ2-2
CASSRETGELFF
TGTGCCAGCAGTCGTGAGACCGGGGAGCTGTTTTTT
>TRBV19|TRBD1|-|TRBJ1-2
CASSIPQEAIGTANYGYTF
TGTGCCAGTAGTATACCTCAGGAGGCTATCGGGACAGCGAACTATGGCTACACCTTC
>TRBV19|-|-|TRBJ1-6
CASSKGGRTNSPLHF
TGTGCCAGTAGTAAGGGGGGCAGGACTAATTCACCCCTCCACTTT
>TRBV10-3|-|-|TRBJ1-5
CAISESKSFNQPQHF
TGTGCCATCAGTGAGTCTAAGTCGTTCAATCAGCCCCAGCATTTT
>TRBV9|-|-|TRBJ2-1
CASSQLATGSEQFF
TGTGCCAGCAGCCAACTAGCGACAGGCAGTGAGCAGTTCTTC
>TRBV7-2|-|-|TRBJ2-5
CASSSPGETQYF
TGTGCCAGCAGCTCTCCGGGGGAGACCCAGTACTTC
>TRBV5-1|TRBD1|-|TRBJ1-2
CASSLTGGSGYTF
TGCGCCAGCAGCTTGACAGGGGGCTCTGGCTACACCTTC
>TRBV6-5|-|-|TRBJ1-5
CASSHRGQRQPQHF
TGTGCCAGCAGTCACCGCGGGCAGCGTCAGCCCCAGCATTTT
>TRBV7-2|TRBD2|-|TRBJ2-2
CASSPRGVQNTGELFF
TGTGCCAGCAGCCCTCGGGGGGTCCAGAACACCGGGGAGCTGTTTTTT
>TRBV2|-|-|TRBJ1-2
CASTERTVLGYGYTF
TGTGCCAGCACCGAACGGACCGTGTTAGGCTATGGCTACACCTTC
>TRBV28|-|-|TRBJ1-1
CASRVLGSTTEAFF
TGTGCCAGCAGGGTCCTGGGATCCACCACTGAAGCTTTCTTT
>TRBV4-1|TRBD2|-|TRBJ2-2
CASSRAGGALGTGELFF
TGCGCCAGCAGCCGAGCGGGAGGGGCGCTCGGCACCGGGGAGCTGTTTTTT
>TRBV28|-|-|TRBJ1-2
CASSFGQGSYGYTF
TGTGCCAGCAGTTTTGGTCAGGGTTCCTATGGCTACACCTTC
>TRBV5-4|TRBD2|-|TRBJ2-7
CASSPRPPTSGRNKVYEQYF
TGTGCCAGCAGCCCTCGCCCCCCGACTAGCGGGAGGAATAAAGTCTACGAGCAGTACTTC
>TRBV30|TRBD1|once|TRBJ2-5
CAWSVQGVGTQYF
TGTGCCTGGAGTGTACAGGGGGTGGGGACCCAGTACTTC
>TRBV6-1|-|-|TRBJ1-3
CASSELDRFSGNTIYF
TGTGCCAGCAGCGAACTGGACAGATTCTCTGGAAACACCATATATTTT
>TRBV5-1|TRBD2|-|TRBJ2-6
CASRTNSGTSGSLTF
TGCGCCAGCAGAACAAATTCGGGGACTAGCGGGTCTCTGACTTTC
>TRBV10-2|-|-|TRBJ1-6
CASTRAGLSISPLHF
TGCGCCAGCACAAGGGCTGGATTATCGATTTCACCCCTCCACTTT
>TRBV5-4|-|-|TRBJ2-5
CASSLWTENRSQYF
TGTGCCAGCAGCTTGTGGACAGAAAATCGGTCCCAGTACTTC
>TRBV5-1|-|-|TRBJ1-1
CASSLGLNTEAFF
TGCGCCAGCAGCTTGGGGCTGAACACTGAAGCTTTCTTT
>TRBV9|-|-|TRBJ2-7
CASSSGTGSSYEQYF
TGTGCCAGCAGCTCCGGGACGGGTAGCTCCTACGAGCAGTACTTC
>TRBV10-2|-|-|TRBJ1-1
CASSELNTEAFF
TGCGCCAGCAGTGAATTGAACACTGAAGCTTTCTTT
>TRBV2|TRBD1|-|TRBJ2-4
CASRRDRGDIQYF
TGTGCCAGCAGGCGGGACAGGGGGGACATTCAGTACTTC
>TRBV5-4|TRBD1|-|TRBJ2-5
CASSKGQGPETQYF
TGTGCCAGCAGCAAGGGACAGGGCCCAGAGACCCAGTACTTC
>TRBV5-4|-|-|TRBJ2-5
CASSLGVQETQYF
TGTGCCAGCAGCTTGGGGGTACAAGAGACCCAGTACTTC
>TRBV19|-|few|TRBJ1-5
CASGDLGNQPQHF
TGTGCCAGTGGGGACCTAGGCAATCAGCCCCAGCATTTT
>TRBV4-3|-|-|TRBJ2-7
CASSQNLEHFYEQYF
TGCGCCAGCAGCCAAAACCTGGAACACTTCTACGAGCAGTACTTC
>TRBV25-1|TRBD2|-|TRBJ2-5
CASSETGGGAKTQYF
TGTGCCAGCAGTGAAACCGGCGGGGGTGCCAAGACCCAGTACTTC